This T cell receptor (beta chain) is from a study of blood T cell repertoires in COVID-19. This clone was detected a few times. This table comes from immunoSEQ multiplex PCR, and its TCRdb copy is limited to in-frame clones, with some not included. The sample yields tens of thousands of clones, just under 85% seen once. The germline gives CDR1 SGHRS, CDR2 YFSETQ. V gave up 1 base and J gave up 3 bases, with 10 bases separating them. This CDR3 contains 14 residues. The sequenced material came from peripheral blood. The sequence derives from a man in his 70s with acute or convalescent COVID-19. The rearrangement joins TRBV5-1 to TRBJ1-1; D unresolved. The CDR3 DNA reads TGCGCCAGCAGCTTGTACAACGGGGACACTGAAGCTTTCTTT. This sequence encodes CASSLYNGDTEAFF. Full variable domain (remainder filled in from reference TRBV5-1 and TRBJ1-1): KAGVTQTPRYLIKTRGQQVTLSCSPISGHRSVSWYQQTPGQGLQFLFEYFSETQRNKGNFPGRFSGRQFSNSRSEMNVSTLELGDSALYLCASSLYNGDTEAFFGQGTRLTVV.